The 8 T cell receptor beta chains listed next were all sequenced from one sample in a study of beta chain features in type 1 diabetes. Sequencing targeted expressed TCRB transcripts, as all isolated RNA had been reverse transcribed. Using immunoSEQ multiplex PCR, the repertoire was profiled, and TCRdb retains in-frame clones only, with some absent. The sample includes some 350,000 clones, roughly 13% of them seen just once. Study outcomes and limitations: Type 1 diabetes patients showed a moderate but significant shortening of TCRB CDR3s in all four CD4+ subsets.

Which antigens these TCRs recognize remains unknown. Sequenced sample: naive CD4+ T cells from blood. Receptors originate from a young woman with type 1 diabetes.

This clone was seen more than once but under ten times. The genes are TRBV5-1 and TRBJ2-5, with D tentatively TRBD2 (6 bases). The germline V gene has CDR1 SGHRS and CDR2 YFSETQ. V was cut by 2 bases and J by 5 bases, with 10 bases left in between. This CDR3 region has 13 residues. CDR3 nucleotides: TGCGCCAGCAGCTTTAGCGGAGAGGAGACCCAGTACTTC. Its translation: CASSFSGEETQYF.

V and J are TRBV7-2 and TRBJ1-1; tentative D call: TRBD1 (6 bases). V dropped 5 bases and J dropped 1 base, with 14 bases sitting between them. CDR3 size: 15 residues. CDR1 and CDR2 (germline): SGHTA, FQGNSA. The CDR3 here is CASSLLGGTNTEAFF. The CDR3 DNA reads TGTGCCAGCAGCCTCCTAGGGGGAACGAACACTGAAGCTTTCTTT.

This rearrangement joins TRBV27 to TRBJ1-2; D gene ambiguous. The CDR3 runs to 13 residues. Deletions cut 5 bases from V and 8 bases from J, with 15 bases between. Looked up from germline, CDR1 is MNHEY and CDR2 is SMNVEV (reference sequence). The CDR3 DNA reads TGTGCCAGCAGTGAAGCCGGACTATGGGGCTACACCTTC. This encodes CASSEAGLWGYTF.

This clone appeared a few times. The chain employs TRBV7-9 and TRBJ1-1, with D perhaps TRBD1 (5 bases). The CDR3 has 14 amino acids. The V and J ends lost 5 bases and 5 bases respectively, with 15 bases between them. The germline V gene encodes CDR1 SEHNR and CDR2 FQNEAQ (reference sequence). CDR3 protein: CASSLGQGETEAFF. The CDR3, as DNA: TGTGCCAGCAGCCTCGGGCAGGGTGAGACTGAAGCTTTCTTT.

This clone was seen a handful of times. The V call is TRBV15, the J call TRBJ2-1; TRBD2 aligns across 11 bases. The CDR3 is 13 amino acids. The germline V gene encodes CDR1 LNHNV and CDR2 YYDKDF (reference sequence). The V and J ends lost 10 bases and 3 bases, in that order; junction bases with no gene match: 2. The CDR3 DNA is TGTGCCATCGGACTAGCGGGCTACAATGAGCAGTTCTTC. It translates to CAIGLAGYNEQFF.

This clone was detected only a few times. This chain uses TRBV7-9 with TRBJ1-5, with D unclear. Germline V CDR1 and CDR2: SEHNR, FQNEAQ (reference sequence). This CDR3 spans 14 amino acids. V was pared by 4 bases and J by 3 bases, with 10 bases between. The CDR3 loop reads CASSYAGVNQPQHF. The CDR3 nucleotides read TGTGCCAGCAGCTATGCCGGGGTCAATCAGCCCCAGCATTTT. The whole variable domain, remainder taken from reference TRBV7-9 and TRBJ1-5, is DTGVSQNPRHKITKRGQNVTFRCDPISEHNRLYWYRQTLGQGPEFLTYFQNEAQLEKSRLLSDRFSAERPKGSFSTLEIQRTEQGDSAMYLCASSYAGVNQPQHFGDGTRLSIL.

This clone was counted between two and nine times. The chain is built from TRBV29-1 and TRBJ2-7, with D maybe TRBD2 (6 bases). The CDR3 consists of 11 residues. Germline assignment: CDR1 SQVTM and CDR2 ANQGSEA. CDR3 loop: CSVEDPGTSSV. CDR3 coding DNA: TGCAGCGTTGAAGACCCCGGGACTTCCTCCGTC.

The chain combines TRBV5-1 with TRBJ2-7, with D possibly matching TRBD1 (5 bases). In germline, CDR1 is SGHRS, CDR2 YFSETQ. Trimming took off 2 bases at V and 3 bases at J, with 15 bases between the two ends. The CDR3 consists of 15 residues. The chain's CDR3 is CASSFQGILGYEQYF. Here the CDR3 DNA reads TGCGCCAGCAGCTTCCAGGGAATCCTGGGCTACGAGCAGTACTTC.